The 22 T cell receptor beta chains presented below share a single source sample, sequenced in a study of blood T cell repertoires in COVID-19. Sequencing was performed with immunoSEQ multiplex PCR; in TCRdb, only in-frame clones are kept and a portion is missing. The sample contains roughly 120,000 clones, around 80% of which appear only once. Sequenced material: peripheral blood. The receptors here all came from a human donor in a cohort sampled during active or convalescent COVID-19.

CDR3: CASSRGQQETQYF. As DNA, the CDR3 is TGTGCCAGCAGCCGGGGACAGCAAGAGACCCAGTACTTC. The chain employs TRBV7-3 and TRBJ2-5, with 7 bases that match TRBD1. The V and J ends lost 5 bases and 2 bases, in that order; junction bases with no gene match: 2. This CDR3 spans 13 amino acids. Germline V gene sequence: CDR1 SGHTA, CDR2 FQGTGA.

The rearrangement joins TRBV7-6 to TRBJ2-7; tentatively, D is TRBD1 (5 bases). The CDR3 runs to 15 residues. Between the trimmed V and J ends, which lost 1 base and 0 bases, there was a span of 10 bases. Germline assignment: CDR1 SGHVS and CDR2 FNYEAQ. CDR3 protein: CASSLESGPSYEQYF. DNA of the CDR3: TGTGCCAGCAGCTTAGAGTCAGGGCCCTCCTACGAGCAGTACTTC. The full variable domain, with the rest looked up from reference TRBV7-6 and TRBJ2-7, is GAGVSQSPRYKVTKRGQDVALRCDPISGHVSLYWYRQALGQGPEFLTYFNYEAQQDKSGLPNDRFSAERPEGSISTLTIQRTEQRDSAMYRCASSLESGPSYEQYFGPGTRLTVT.

This clone was seen a handful of times. This chain links TRBV5-1 with TRBJ2-7; 8 positions match TRBD2. The germline V gene encodes CDR1 SGHRS and CDR2 YFSETQ. V shed 5 bases, J shed 5 bases, and the junction held 6 bases outside the gene matches. CDR3 size: 13 residues. The DNA of the CDR3 is TGCGCCAGCAGTTACGCGGGGGGAAACGAGCAGTACTTC. Protein product: CASSYAGGNEQYF.

The chain uses TRBV6-2 or TRBV6-3 and TRBJ1-5, with 7 nucleotides matching TRBD1. The trim removed 6 bases at V and 7 bases at J, leaving 6 bases unmatched. The germline V gene encodes CDR1 MNHEY and CDR2 SVGEGT. The CDR3 runs to 13 residues. CDR3 amino acids: CASSLTGVQPQHF. The CDR3 DNA sequence: TGTGCCAGCAGCCTTACAGGGGTGCAGCCCCAGCATTTT.

The chain has TRBV3-1 (or the pseudogene TRBV3-2) and TRBJ2-6; 7 nucleotides agree with TRBD2. After removal of 4 bases from V and 0 bases from J, the junction contained 6 bases not matched to a gene. CDR1 and CDR2 (germline): LGHDT, YNNKEL (reference sequence). The CDR3 length is 17 residues. CDR3 DNA sequence: TGTGCCAGCAGCCCTCTAGCGGTGAGCTCTGGGGCCAACGTCCTGACTTTC. Translated: CASSPLAVSSGANVLTF.

V is TRBV12-3 or TRBV12-4 and J is TRBJ1-2; D gene uncertain. V was pared by 7 bases and J by 2 bases, with 11 bases between. CDR3 size: 13 residues. The CDR3 protein is CASTLAGNYGYTF. In DNA form, the CDR3 reads TGTGCCAGCACCCTCGCAGGCAACTATGGCTACACCTTC.

The rearrangement uses TRBV9 and TRBJ2-1, with 9 positions matching TRBD2. V was clipped by 2 bases and J by 8 bases; unmatched bases: 8. Germline CDR1 SGDLS, CDR2 YYNGEE. This CDR3 comprises 15 residues. In DNA form, the CDR3 reads TGTGCCAGCAGCGTCCGCGGGGGGGTATTCGATGAGCAGTTCTTC. As protein: CASSVRGGVFDEQFF.

The genes are TRBV4-1 and TRBJ1-5; 7 bases line up with TRBD1. J gave up 4 bases and V 1 base, and 7 bases lay outside the gene matches. Per the germline V gene, CDR1 is MGHRA and CDR2 is YSYEKL. This CDR3 region has 16 residues. CDR3 in DNA: TGCGCCAGCAGCCAAGGCCTGCTACAGGGGAATCAGCCCCAGCATTTT. Translating it yields CASSQGLLQGNQPQHF.

The CDR3 is CASSDERDRKNIQYF. CDR3 DNA sequence: TGTGCCAGCAGTGACGAACGGGACAGAAAAAACATTCAGTACTTC. The chain combines TRBV28 with TRBJ2-4; 7 nucleotides agree with TRBD1. V was clipped by 5 bases and J by 4 bases; unmatched bases: 8. Germline V gene sequence: CDR1 MDHEN, CDR2 SYDVKM. The CDR3 runs to 15 residues.

This chain joins TRBV5-1 and TRBJ2-1; D perhaps matches TRBD2 (5 bases). V was cut by 4 bases and J by 8 bases, with 16 bases left in between. There are 14 residues in the CDR3. Germline loops: CDR1 SGHRS, CDR2 YFSETQ. The CDR3 spells CASSPRPPSHEQFF. The CDR3 DNA reads TGCGCCAGCAGCCCGAGACCCCCTAGCCATGAGCAGTTCTTC.

This clone was found a few times. The rearrangement uses TRBV19 and TRBJ1-6; TRBD1 aligns across 9 bases. J lost 7 bases, V lost 4 bases, and 2 bases had no gene match. CDR3 length: 14 residues. The germline CDR1 and CDR2 sequences are LNHDA and SQIVND (reference sequence). This CDR3 reads CASSNRGRNSPLHF. The CDR3 region has the DNA TGTGCCAGTAGTAACAGGGGGCGAAATTCACCCCTCCACTTT.

CDR3 region: CAGGPGGPYEQYF. CDR3 coding DNA: TGTGCCGGAGGGCCGGGAGGGCCCTACGAGCAGTACTTC. V gene TRBV7-8 combines with J gene TRBJ2-7; 8 nucleotides align to TRBD2. The CDR3 is 13 residues long. The junction had 8 bases not matched to a gene; V was cut back by 11 bases and J by 2 bases. Germline V gene sequence: CDR1 SGHVS, CDR2 FQNEAQ.

This clone occurred once. This chain links TRBV28 with TRBJ2-1, with TRBD2 identical over 12 bases. CDR3 size: 17 residues. The germline V gene encodes CDR1 MDHEN and CDR2 SYDVKM. Trimming took 5 bases from V and 7 from J; bases not matched to a gene: 12. In nucleotides, the CDR3 is TGTGCCAGCAGTCTAACTCGGACTAGCGGGATGCTAAATGAGCAGTTCTTC. Protein: CASSLTRTSGMLNEQFF.

J is TRBJ2-3 and V is TRBV9; 11 bases are a match to TRBD2. The trim removed 4 bases at V and 2 bases at J, leaving 6 bases unmatched. CDR1 and CDR2 (germline): SGDLS, YYNGEE. The CDR3 totals 16 residues. The CDR3 loop reads CASSWIAGGNTDTQYF. The CDR3 DNA reads as TGTGCCAGCAGCTGGATAGCGGGGGGGAACACAGATACGCAGTATTTT.

V and J are TRBV19 and TRBJ2-6; D remains ambiguous. Germline values: CDR1 LNHDA, CDR2 SQIVND (reference sequence). V was trimmed by 5 bases and J by 1 base, leaving 9 bases between them. The CDR3 loop spans 15 amino acids. CDR3 sequence reads: CASSPEESGANVLTF. The CDR3 nucleotides read TGTGCCAGTAGTCCCGAGGAGTCTGGGGCCAACGTCCTGACTTTC.

V usage is TRBV6-6 and J usage is TRBJ1-1; D perhaps matches TRBD1 (5 bases). V lost 5 bases, J lost 8 bases, and 12 bases lay in between. Germline CDR1 and CDR2: MNHNY and SVGAGI (reference sequence). The CDR3 is made up of 12 amino acids. DNA for the CDR3: TGTGCCAGCAGTCTCCAGGGTACCGAAGCTTTCTTT. Translated, it gives CASSLQGTEAFF.

The chain uses TRBV19 and TRBJ1-1; D not resolved. Germline values: CDR1 LNHDA, CDR2 SQIVND (reference sequence). The CDR3 extends over 13 amino acids. The germline V and J ends were trimmed by 2 bases and 6 bases, with 10 bases remaining between them. The CDR3 spells CASSIHILAEAFF. DNA for the CDR3: TGTGCCAGTAGTATACACATTTTGGCTGAAGCTTTCTTT.

The chain joins TRBV3-1 (or the pseudogene TRBV3-2) to TRBJ2-3; 14 bases map to TRBD2. Looked up from germline, CDR1 is LGHDT and CDR2 is YNNKEL (reference sequence). The CDR3 loop spans 17 amino acids. The V and J ends lost 4 bases and 4 bases, in that order; junction bases with no gene match: 7. The CDR3 protein is CASSRYGLAGGADTQYF. CDR3 DNA sequence: TGTGCCAGCAGCCGCTATGGACTAGCGGGAGGAGCAGATACGCAGTATTTT.

V gene TRBV28 combines with J gene TRBJ2-7; 8 nucleotides line up with TRBD2. V dropped 4 bases and J dropped 9; count of bases not matched to a gene: 17. Germline CDR1 and CDR2: MDHEN and SYDVKM. This CDR3 region has 16 residues. CDR3 bases: TGTGCCAGCAGTTACAAGACCGGGACTAGTTCTAAGGGGCAGTACTTC. Translating it yields CASSYKTGTSSKGQYF.

The chain has TRBV5-8 and TRBJ1-4; 7 nucleotides agree with TRBD1. V trimming: 5 bases; J trimming: 8 bases; junction bases outside the gene matches: 9. The CDR3 totals 14 residues. Germline V gives CDR1 SGHTS, CDR2 YDEGEE. CDR3 sequence reads: CASRTGQRGEKLFF. CDR3 sequence (DNA): TGTGCCAGCAGGACGGGACAGAGAGGCGAAAAACTGTTTTTT.

The chain is built from TRBV7-2 and TRBJ1-5; D unresolved. The CDR3 extends over 15 amino acids. The V gene's germline CDR1 is SGHTA and CDR2 FQGNSA. V was trimmed by 4 bases and J by 4 bases, leaving 14 bases between them. DNA for the CDR3: TGTGCCAGCAGCTCGTGGACGGACTATAATCAGCCCCAGCATTTT. Its protein product is CASSSWTDYNQPQHF.

This rearrangement joins TRBV11-2 to TRBJ1-1; 7 nucleotides match TRBD1. V lost 3 bases to trimming and J lost 7 bases; unmatched junction nucleotides: 8. This CDR3 is built from 14 residues. Germline-derived CDR1 and CDR2 are SGHAT and FQNNGV. The CDR3 is CASSFYQGGVEAFF. The CDR3 nucleotides read TGTGCCAGCAGCTTCTATCAGGGGGGTGTTGAAGCTTTCTTT.